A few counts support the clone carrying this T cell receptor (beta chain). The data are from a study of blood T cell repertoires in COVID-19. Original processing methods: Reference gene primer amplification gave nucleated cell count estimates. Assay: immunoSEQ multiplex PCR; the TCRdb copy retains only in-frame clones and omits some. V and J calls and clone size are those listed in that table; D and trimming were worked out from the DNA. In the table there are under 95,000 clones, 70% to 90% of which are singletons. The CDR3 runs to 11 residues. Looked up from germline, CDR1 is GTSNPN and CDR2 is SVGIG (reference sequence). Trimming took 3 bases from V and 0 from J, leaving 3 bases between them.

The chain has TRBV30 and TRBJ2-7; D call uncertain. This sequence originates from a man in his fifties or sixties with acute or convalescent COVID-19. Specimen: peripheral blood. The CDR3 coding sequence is TGTGCCTGGAGCCACTCCTACGAGCAGTACTTC. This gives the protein CAWSHSYEQYF. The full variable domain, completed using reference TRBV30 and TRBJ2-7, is SQTIHQWPATLVQPVGSPLSLECTVEGTSNPNLYWYRQAAGRGLQLLFYSVGIGQISSEVPQNLSASRPQDRQFILSSKKLLLSDSGFYLCAWSHSYEQYFGPGTRLTVT.